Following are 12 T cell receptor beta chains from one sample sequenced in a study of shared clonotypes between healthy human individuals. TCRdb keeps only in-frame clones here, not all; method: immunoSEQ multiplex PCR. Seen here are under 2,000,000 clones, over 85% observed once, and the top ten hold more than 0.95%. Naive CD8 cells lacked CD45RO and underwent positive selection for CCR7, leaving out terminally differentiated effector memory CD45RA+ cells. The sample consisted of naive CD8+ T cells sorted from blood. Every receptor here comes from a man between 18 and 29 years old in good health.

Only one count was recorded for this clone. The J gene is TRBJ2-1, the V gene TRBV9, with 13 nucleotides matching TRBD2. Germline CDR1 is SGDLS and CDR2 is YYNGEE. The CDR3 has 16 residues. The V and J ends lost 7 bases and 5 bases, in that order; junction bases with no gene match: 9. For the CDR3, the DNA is TGTGCCAGCGAGGGAGGGACTAGCGGGGCTGACAATGAGCAGTTCTTC. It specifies CASEGGTSGADNEQFF.

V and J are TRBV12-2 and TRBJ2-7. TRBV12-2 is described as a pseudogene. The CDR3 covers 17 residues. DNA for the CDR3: TGTGCAAGTCGCTTAGAAAGGTCGAATAGTTCCGGCTACGAGCAGTACTTC. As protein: CASRLERSNSSGYEQYF.

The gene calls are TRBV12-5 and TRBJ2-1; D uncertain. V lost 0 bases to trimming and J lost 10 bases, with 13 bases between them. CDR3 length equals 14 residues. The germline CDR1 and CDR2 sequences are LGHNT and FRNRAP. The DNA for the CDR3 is TGTGCTAGTGGTTTGGTACTTTCTCCCCGCGAGCAGTTCTTC. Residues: CASGLVLSPREQFF.

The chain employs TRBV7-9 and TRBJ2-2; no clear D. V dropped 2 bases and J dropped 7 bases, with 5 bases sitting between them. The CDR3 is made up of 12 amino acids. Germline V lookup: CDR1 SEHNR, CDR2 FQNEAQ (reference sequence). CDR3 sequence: CASSLYDGELFF. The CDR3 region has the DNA TGTGCCAGCAGCTTATATGACGGGGAGCTGTTTTTT.

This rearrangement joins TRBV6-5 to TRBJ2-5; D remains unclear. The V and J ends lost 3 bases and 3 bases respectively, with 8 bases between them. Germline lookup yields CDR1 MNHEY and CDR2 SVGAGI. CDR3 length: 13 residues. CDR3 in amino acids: CASSYFMEETQYF. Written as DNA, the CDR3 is TGTGCCAGCAGTTATTTTATGGAAGAGACCCAGTACTTC.

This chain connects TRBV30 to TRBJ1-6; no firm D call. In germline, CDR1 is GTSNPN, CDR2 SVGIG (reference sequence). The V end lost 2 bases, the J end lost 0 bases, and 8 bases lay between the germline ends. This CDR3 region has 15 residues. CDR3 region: CAWSRESSYNSPLHF. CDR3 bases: TGTGCCTGGAGTAGGGAGAGCTCCTATAATTCACCCCTCCACTTT.

The CDR3 here is CASSPRLVDGYTF. In nucleotides, the CDR3 is TGTGCCAGCAGCCCTCGGCTGGTGGATGGCTACACCTTC. The gene calls are TRBV9 and TRBJ1-2, with unresolved D. V gave up 4 bases and J gave up 6 bases, with 13 bases separating them. This CDR3 contains 13 residues. From germline, CDR1 is SGDLS and CDR2 YYNGEE.

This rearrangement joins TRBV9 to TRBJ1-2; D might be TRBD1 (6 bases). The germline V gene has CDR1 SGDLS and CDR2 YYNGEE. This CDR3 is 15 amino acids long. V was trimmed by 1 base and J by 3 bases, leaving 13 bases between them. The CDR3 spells CASSVNREADYGYTF. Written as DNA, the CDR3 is TGTGCCAGCAGCGTAAACAGGGAAGCGGACTATGGCTACACCTTC.

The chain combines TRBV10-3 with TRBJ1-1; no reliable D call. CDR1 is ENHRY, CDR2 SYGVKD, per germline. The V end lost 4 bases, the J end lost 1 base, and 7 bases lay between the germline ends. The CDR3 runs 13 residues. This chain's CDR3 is CAISGDGNTEAFF. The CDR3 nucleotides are TGTGCCATCAGTGGCGACGGGAACACTGAAGCTTTCTTT.

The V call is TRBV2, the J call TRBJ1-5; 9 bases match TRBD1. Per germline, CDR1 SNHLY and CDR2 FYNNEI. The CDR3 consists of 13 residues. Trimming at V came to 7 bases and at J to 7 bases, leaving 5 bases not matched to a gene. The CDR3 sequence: CASTGTGQQPQHF. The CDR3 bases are TGTGCCAGCACTGGGACAGGGCAACAGCCCCAGCATTTT. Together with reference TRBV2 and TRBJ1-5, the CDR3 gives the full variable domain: EPEVTQTPSHQVTQMGQEVILRCVPISNHLYFYWYRQILGQKVEFLVSFYNNEISEKSEIFDDQFSVERPDGSNFTLKIRSTKLEDSAMYFCASTGTGQQPQHFGDGTRLSIL.

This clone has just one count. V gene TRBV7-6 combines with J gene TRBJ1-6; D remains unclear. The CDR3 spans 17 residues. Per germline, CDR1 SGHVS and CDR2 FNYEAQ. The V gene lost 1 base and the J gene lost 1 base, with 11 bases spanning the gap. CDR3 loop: CASSLEVATSYNSPLHF. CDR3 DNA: TGTGCCAGCAGCTTAGAGGTGGCAACGTCCTATAATTCACCCCTCCACTTT.

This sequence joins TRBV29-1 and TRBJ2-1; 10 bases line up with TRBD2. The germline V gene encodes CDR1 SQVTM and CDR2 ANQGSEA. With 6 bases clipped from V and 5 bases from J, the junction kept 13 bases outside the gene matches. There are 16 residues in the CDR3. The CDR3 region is CSVATQTSGVNNEQFF. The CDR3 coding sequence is TGCAGCGTCGCCACACAAACTAGCGGGGTCAACAATGAGCAGTTCTTC.